These 9 T cell receptor beta chains came from one sample sequenced in a study of shared clonotypes between healthy human individuals. Assay: immunoSEQ multiplex PCR; the TCRdb copy retains only in-frame clones and omits some. The profile shows approximately 1,500,000 clones, roughly 96% of them singletons. Sequenced material: naive CD4+ T cells sorted from blood. The subset here: CD45RA+ positively selected. The receptor set was obtained from a young man in good health.

The chain has TRBV7-9 and TRBJ1-1; no clear D gene. Germline V gene data show CDR1 as SEHNR and CDR2 as FQNEAQ (reference sequence). This CDR3 comprises 15 residues. The ends were cut back, 5 bases at V and 0 bases at J, with 13 bases in the middle. In DNA, the CDR3 is TGTGCCAGCAGCGGAACCAGAGACTTGAACACTGAAGCTTTCTTT. Protein: CASSGTRDLNTEAFF.

The rearrangement uses TRBV9 and TRBJ2-1; 12 bases are shared with TRBD2. The CDR3 runs to 18 residues. Germline CDR1 reads SGDLS; CDR2 reads YYNGEE. V was clipped by 4 bases and J by 7 bases; unmatched bases: 15. DNA for the CDR3: TGTGCCAGCAGCACCCGGACTAGCGGGGTAGGACGTAGGAATGAGCAGTTCTTC. It specifies CASSTRTSGVGRRNEQFF.

The rearrangement links TRBV20-1 to TRBJ1-1; no firm D call. Germline CDR1 DFQATT, CDR2 SNEGSKA (reference sequence). Deletions cut 2 bases from V and 11 bases from J, with 9 bases between. The CDR3 extends over 10 amino acids. This CDR3 is CSARHLEAFF. The CDR3 bases are TGCAGTGCTAGACATCTAGAGGCTTTCTTT.

This clone was seen a few times. This rearrangement joins TRBV9 to TRBJ1-2; D remains unclear. The CDR3 totals 14 residues. V lost 0 bases and J 1 base, leaving 7 bases between the germline ends. Per the germline V gene, CDR1 is SGDLS and CDR2 is YYNGEE. This CDR3 is CASSVARVNYGYTF. The DNA for the CDR3 is TGTGCCAGCAGCGTAGCTCGGGTTAACTATGGCTACACCTTC.

The gene calls are TRBV15 and TRBJ2-1; 11 nucleotides agree with TRBD2. Germline V gene data show CDR1 as LNHNV and CDR2 as YYDKDF (reference sequence). V gave up 1 base and J gave up 9 bases; unmatched junction bases: 5. This CDR3 region has 15 residues. The CDR3 sequence is CATSRVTSGMVEQFF. The CDR3 region has the DNA TGTGCCACCAGCAGAGTGACTAGCGGGATGGTTGAGCAGTTCTTC.

V is TRBV18 and J is TRBJ1-5; 10 bases align to TRBD1. The ends lost 8 bases at V and 2 bases at J; junction bases unmatched: 3. Germline lookup yields CDR1 KGHSH and CDR2 LQKENI. This CDR3 is 14 amino acids long. CDR3 sequence (DNA): TGTGCCAGCGGGGGGACAGGGGGCAATCAGCCCCAGCATTTT. This codes for CASGGTGGNQPQHF.

The V call is TRBV9, the J call TRBJ2-2; 8 bases fit TRBD2. Trimming took 2 bases from V and 1 from J; bases not matched to a gene: 10. CDR1 is SGDLS, CDR2 YYNGEE, per germline. There are 18 residues in the CDR3. This chain's CDR3 is CASSVFSGNVLNTGELFF. The CDR3 bases are TGTGCCAGCAGCGTTTTTAGCGGGAACGTCTTGAACACCGGGGAGCTGTTTTTT.

This chain joins TRBV5-4 and TRBJ2-7, with 7 positions matching TRBD2. This CDR3 spans 13 amino acids. The ends lost 3 bases at V and 5 bases at J; junction bases unmatched: 5. Per the germline V gene, CDR1 is SGHNT and CDR2 is YYREEE (reference sequence). In nucleotides, the CDR3 is TGTGCCAGCAGCTCTGGGGGAGGGGACGAGCAGTACTTC. It encodes CASSSGGGDEQYF.

The chain has TRBV6-5 and TRBJ1-1; D call uncertain. Trimming took off 2 bases at V and 9 bases at J, with 7 bases between the two ends. Germline CDR1 MNHEY, CDR2 SVGAGI. The CDR3 spans 11 residues. The CDR3 protein is CASSYGLKAFF. The CDR3 DNA follows: TGTGCCAGCAGTTACGGACTTAAAGCTTTCTTT.